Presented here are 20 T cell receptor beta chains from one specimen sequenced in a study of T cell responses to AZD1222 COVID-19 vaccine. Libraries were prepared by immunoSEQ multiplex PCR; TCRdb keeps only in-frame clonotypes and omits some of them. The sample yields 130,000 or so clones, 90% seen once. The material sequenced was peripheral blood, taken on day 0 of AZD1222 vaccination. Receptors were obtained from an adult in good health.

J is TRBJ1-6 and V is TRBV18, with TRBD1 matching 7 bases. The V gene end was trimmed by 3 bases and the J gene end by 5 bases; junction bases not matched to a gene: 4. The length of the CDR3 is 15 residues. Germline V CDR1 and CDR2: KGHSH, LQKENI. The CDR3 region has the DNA TGTGCCAGCTCACCGGGACAGACCGATAATTCACCCCTCCACTTT. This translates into CASSPGQTDNSPLHF.

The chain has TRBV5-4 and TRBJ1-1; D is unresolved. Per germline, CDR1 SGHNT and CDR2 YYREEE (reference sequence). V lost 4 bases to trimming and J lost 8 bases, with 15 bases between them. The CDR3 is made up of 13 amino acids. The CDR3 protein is CASSQTGSWEAFF. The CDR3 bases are TGTGCCAGCAGCCAGACCGGATCGTGGGAAGCTTTCTTT.

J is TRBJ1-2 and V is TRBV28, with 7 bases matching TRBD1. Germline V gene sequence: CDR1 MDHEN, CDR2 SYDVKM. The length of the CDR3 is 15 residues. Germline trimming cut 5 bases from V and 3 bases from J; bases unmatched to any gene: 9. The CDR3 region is CASSRTRGLHYGYTF. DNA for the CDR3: TGTGCCAGCAGTCGGACGAGGGGGCTCCACTATGGCTACACCTTC.

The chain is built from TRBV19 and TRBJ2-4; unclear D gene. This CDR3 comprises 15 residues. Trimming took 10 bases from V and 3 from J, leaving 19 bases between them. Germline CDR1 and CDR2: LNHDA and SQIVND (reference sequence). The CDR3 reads CANPDQRWGKNIQYF. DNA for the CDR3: TGTGCCAATCCGGACCAGCGATGGGGCAAAAACATTCAGTACTTC.

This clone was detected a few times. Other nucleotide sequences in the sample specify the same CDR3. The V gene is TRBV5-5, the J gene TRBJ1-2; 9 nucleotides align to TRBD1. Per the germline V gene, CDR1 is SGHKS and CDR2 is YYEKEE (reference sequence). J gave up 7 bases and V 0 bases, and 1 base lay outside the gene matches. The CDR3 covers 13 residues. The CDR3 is CASSLDRGPGYTF. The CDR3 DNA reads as TGTGCCAGCAGCTTGGACAGGGGGCCTGGCTACACCTTC.

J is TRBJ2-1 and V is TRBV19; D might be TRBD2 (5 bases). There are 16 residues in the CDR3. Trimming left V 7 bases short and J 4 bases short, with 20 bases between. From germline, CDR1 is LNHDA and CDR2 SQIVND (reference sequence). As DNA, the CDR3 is TGTGCCAGTACCCGGCTACCGGGATTTGTATACAATGAGCAGTTCTTC. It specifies CASTRLPGFVYNEQFF.

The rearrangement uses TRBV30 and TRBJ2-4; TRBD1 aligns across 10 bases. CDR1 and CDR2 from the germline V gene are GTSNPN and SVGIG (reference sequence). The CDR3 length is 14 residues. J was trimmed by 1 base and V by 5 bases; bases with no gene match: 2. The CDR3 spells CAWGTGAAKNIQYF. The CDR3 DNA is TGTGCCTGGGGGACAGGGGCGGCCAAAAACATTCAGTACTTC.

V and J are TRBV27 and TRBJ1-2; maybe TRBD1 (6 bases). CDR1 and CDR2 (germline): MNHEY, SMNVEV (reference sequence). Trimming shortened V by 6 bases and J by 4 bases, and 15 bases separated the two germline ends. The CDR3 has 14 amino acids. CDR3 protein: CASRAGVSLYGYTF. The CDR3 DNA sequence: TGTGCCAGCAGGGCAGGGGTCTCACTCTATGGCTACACCTTC.

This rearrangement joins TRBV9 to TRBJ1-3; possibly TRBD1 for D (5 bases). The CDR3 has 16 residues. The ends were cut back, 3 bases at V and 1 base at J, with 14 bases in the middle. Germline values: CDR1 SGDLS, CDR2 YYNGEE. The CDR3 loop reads CASSDARVGSGNTIYF. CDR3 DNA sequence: TGTGCCAGCAGCGACGCCAGGGTAGGATCTGGAAACACCATATATTTT.

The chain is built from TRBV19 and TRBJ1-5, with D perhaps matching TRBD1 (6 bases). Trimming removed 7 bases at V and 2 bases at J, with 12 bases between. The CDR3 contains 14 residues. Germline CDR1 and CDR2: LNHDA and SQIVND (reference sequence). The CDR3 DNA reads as TGTGCCAGTAACAGGGAAGGGGGCAATCAGCCCCAGCATTTT. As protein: CASNREGGNQPQHF.

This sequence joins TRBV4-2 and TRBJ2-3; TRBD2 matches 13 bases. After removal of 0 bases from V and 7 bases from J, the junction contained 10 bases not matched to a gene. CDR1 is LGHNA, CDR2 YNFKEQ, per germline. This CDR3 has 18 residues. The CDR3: CASSQESGTSGTHYTQYF. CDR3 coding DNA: TGTGCCAGCAGCCAAGAATCCGGGACTAGCGGGACCCATTATACGCAGTATTTT.

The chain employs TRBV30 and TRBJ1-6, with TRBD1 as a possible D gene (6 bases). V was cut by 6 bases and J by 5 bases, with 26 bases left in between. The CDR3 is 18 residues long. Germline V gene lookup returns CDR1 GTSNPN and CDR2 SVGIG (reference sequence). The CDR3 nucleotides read TGTGCCTGTGGTGGAAGGGTGGGGGCTTCCTCTAATAATTCACCCCTCCACTTT. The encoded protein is CACGGRVGASSNNSPLHF.

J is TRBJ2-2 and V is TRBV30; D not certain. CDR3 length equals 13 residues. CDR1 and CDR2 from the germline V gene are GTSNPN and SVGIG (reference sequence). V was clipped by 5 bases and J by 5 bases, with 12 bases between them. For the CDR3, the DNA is TGTGCCTGGGGAAAGGTACCGACCGGGGAGCTGTTTTTT. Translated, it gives CAWGKVPTGELFF.

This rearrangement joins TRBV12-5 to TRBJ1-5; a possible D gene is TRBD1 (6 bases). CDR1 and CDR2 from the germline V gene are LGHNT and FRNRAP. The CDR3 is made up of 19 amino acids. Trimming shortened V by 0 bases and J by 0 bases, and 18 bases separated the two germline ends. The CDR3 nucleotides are TGTGCTAGTGGTTTGGTACTTGGGGGCAGGGGATATAGCAATCAGCCCCAGCATTTT. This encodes CASGLVLGGRGYSNQPQHF.

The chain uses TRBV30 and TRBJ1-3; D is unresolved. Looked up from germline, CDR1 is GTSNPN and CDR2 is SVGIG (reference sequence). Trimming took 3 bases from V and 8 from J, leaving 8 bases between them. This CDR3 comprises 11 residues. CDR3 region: CAWRFTDTIYF. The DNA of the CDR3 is TGTGCCTGGAGATTTACGGACACCATATATTTT.

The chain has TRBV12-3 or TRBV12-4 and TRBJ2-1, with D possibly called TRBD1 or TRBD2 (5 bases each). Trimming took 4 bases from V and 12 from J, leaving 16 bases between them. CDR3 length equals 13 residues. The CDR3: CASSSSGDVGQFF. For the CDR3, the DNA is TGTGCCAGCAGTTCTAGTGGGGACGTAGGGCAGTTCTTC.

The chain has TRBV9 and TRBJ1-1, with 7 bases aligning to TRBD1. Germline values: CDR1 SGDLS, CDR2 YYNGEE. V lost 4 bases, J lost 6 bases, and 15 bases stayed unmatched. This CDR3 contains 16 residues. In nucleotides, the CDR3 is TGTGCCAGCAGCCCCTCCCCGACAGGGAAGGCCCCTGAAGCTTTCTTT. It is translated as CASSPSPTGKAPEAFF.

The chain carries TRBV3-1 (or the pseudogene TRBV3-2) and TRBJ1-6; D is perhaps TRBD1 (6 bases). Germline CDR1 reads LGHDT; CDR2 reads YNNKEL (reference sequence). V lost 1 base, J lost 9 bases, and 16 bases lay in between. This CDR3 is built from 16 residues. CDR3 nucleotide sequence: TGTGCCAGCAGCCAAGGTACGGGGGCTGGGAGTTCACCCCTCCACTTT. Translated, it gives CASSQGTGAGSSPLHF.

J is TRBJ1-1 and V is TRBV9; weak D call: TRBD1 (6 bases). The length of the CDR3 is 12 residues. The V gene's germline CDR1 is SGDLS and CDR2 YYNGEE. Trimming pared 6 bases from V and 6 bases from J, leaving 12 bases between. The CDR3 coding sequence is TGTGCCAGCACCGCACAGGGTTCTGAAGCTTTCTTT. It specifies CASTAQGSEAFF.

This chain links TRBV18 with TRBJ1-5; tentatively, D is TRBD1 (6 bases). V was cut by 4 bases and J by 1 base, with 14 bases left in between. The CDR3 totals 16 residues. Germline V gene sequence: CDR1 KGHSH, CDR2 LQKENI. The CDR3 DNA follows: TGTGCCAGCTCACTTGGACAGCCTACGAGCAATCAGCCCCAGCATTTT. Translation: CASSLGQPTSNQPQHF. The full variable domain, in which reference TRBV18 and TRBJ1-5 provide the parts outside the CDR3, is NAGVMQNPRHLVRRRGQEARLRCSPMKGHSHVYWYRQLPEEGLKFMVYLQKENIIDESGMPKERFSAEFPKEGPSILRIQQVVRGDSAAYFCASSLGQPTSNQPQHFGDGTRLSIL.